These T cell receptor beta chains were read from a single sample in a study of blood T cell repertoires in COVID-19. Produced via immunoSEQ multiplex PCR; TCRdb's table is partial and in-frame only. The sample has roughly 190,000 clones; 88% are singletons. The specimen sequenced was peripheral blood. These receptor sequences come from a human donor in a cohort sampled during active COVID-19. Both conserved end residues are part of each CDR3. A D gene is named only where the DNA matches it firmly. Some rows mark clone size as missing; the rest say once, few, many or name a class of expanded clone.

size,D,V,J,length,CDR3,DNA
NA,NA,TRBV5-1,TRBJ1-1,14,CASSFSGQNTEAFF,TGCGCCAGCAGCTTTTCAGGACAGAATACTGAAGCTTTCTTT
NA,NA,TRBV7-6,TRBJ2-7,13,CASSLGERYEQYF,TGTGCCAGCAGCTTAGGCGAACGCTACGAGCAGTACTTC
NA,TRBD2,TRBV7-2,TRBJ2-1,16,CASSLAGTSPPNEQFF,TGTGCCAGCAGCTTAGCAGGGACTAGCCCCCCTAATGAGCAGTTCTTC
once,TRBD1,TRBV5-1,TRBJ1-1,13,CASSPGTGLEAFF,TGCGCCAGCAGTCCCGGGACAGGGCTTGAAGCTTTCTTT
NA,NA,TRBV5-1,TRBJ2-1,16,CASSLAAKGAYNEQFF,TGCGCCAGCAGCTTGGCTGCTAAAGGGGCCTACAATGAGCAGTTCTTC
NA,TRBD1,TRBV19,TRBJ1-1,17,CASRGDRVGSRNTEAFF,TGTGCCAGTAGGGGGGACAGGGTCGGGAGCCGAAACACTGAAGCTTTCTTT
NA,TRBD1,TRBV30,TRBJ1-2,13,CAWSVRGGDGYTF,TGTGCCTGGAGTGTAAGAGGGGGCGATGGCTACACCTTC
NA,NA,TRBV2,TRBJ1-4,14,CASLLGGANEKLFF,TGTGCCAGCCTTTTAGGGGGTGCTAATGAAAAACTGTTTTTT
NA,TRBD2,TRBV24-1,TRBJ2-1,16,CATSDIGLAGDNEQFF,TGTGCCACCAGTGATATTGGACTAGCGGGAGACAATGAGCAGTTCTTC
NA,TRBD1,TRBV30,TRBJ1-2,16,CAWTGKDRTLRWGYTF,TGTGCCTGGACGGGGAAGGACAGGACGCTCCGTTGGGGCTACACCTTC
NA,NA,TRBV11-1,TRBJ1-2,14,CASSSLGFNYGYTF,TGTGCCAGCAGCTCCCTTGGCTTTAACTATGGCTACACCTTC
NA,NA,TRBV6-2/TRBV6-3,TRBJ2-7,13,CASSWGLSYEQYF,TGTGCCAGCAGCTGGGGGCTATCCTACGAGCAGTACTTC
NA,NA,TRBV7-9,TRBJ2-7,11,CASSSTGEQYF,TGTGCCAGCAGCTCCACGGGGGAGCAGTACTTC
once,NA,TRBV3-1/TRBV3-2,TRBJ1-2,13,CASSQLTGYGYTF,TGTGCCAGCAGCCAGCTAACAGGATATGGCTACACCTTC
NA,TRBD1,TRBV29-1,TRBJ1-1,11,CSVHRGTEAFF,TGCAGCGTACACAGGGGGACTGAAGCTTTCTTT
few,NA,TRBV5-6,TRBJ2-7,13,CASSPVSSYEQYF,TGTGCCAGCAGCCCAGTAAGCTCCTACGAGCAGTACTTC
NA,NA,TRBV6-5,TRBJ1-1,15,CASSYSAGGGTEAFF,TGTGCCAGCAGTTACTCGGCAGGAGGCGGCACTGAAGCTTTCTTT
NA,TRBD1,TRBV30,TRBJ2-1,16,CAWSVRRTGAPNEQFF,TGTGCCTGGAGTGTACGCAGGACAGGGGCCCCCAATGAGCAGTTCTTC
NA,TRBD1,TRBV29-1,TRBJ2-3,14,CSVRDRGLMDTQYF,TGCAGCGTTCGGGACAGGGGATTGATGGATACGCAGTATTTT
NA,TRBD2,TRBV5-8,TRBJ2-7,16,CASSPGLSGRTEEQYF,TGTGCCAGCAGCCCGGGGCTTAGCGGGAGGACGGAGGAGCAGTACTTC
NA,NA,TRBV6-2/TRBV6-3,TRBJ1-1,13,CASSYETSRAAFF,TGTGCCAGCAGTTACGAGACATCCAGGGCTGCTTTCTTT
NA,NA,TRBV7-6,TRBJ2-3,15,CASSLFAAHTDTQYF,TGTGCCAGCAGCTTATTTGCGGCACACACAGATACGCAGTATTTT
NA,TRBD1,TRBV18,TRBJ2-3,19,CASSPYPGQGYSSTDTQYF,TGTGCCAGCTCACCCTATCCGGGACAGGGCTACTCTAGCACAGATACGCAGTATTTT
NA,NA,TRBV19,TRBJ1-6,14,CASSMTASNSPLHF,TGTGCCAGTAGTATGACGGCTAGCAATTCACCCCTCCACTTT
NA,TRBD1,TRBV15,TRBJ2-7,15,CATSTEDRGVGEQYF,TGTGCCACCAGCACCGAGGACAGGGGTGTGGGGGAGCAGTACTTC
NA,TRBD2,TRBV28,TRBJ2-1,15,CASSRGREGGNEQFF,TGTGCCAGCAGTCGTGGGCGGGAGGGGGGCAATGAGCAGTTCTTC
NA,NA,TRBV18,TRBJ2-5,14,CASSPPEGAKTQYF,TGTGCCAGCTCACCACCGGAGGGGGCCAAGACCCAGTACTTC
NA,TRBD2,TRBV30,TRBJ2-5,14,CAWAPGLAGETQYF,TGTGCCTGGGCGCCGGGACTAGCCGGGGAGACCCAGTACTTC
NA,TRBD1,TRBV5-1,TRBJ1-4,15,CASSLATGDNEKLFF,TGCGCCAGCAGCTTGGCCACAGGGGATAATGAAAAACTGTTTTTT
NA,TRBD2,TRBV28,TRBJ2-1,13,CASSTSDYNEQFF,TGTGCCAGCAGCACTAGCGACTACAATGAGCAGTTCTTC
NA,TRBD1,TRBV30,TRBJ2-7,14,CAWSVGQGVYEQYF,TGTGCCTGGAGTGTAGGACAGGGTGTCTACGAGCAGTACTTC
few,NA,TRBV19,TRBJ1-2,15,CASSLAERANYGYTF,TGTGCCAGTAGTCTCGCCGAGCGGGCTAACTATGGCTACACCTTC
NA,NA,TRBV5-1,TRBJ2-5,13,CASSLGQEETQYF,TGCGCCAGCAGCTTGGGACAGGAAGAGACCCAGTACTTC
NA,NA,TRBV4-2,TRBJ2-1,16,CASSQDGATSGWEQFF,TGTGCCAGCAGCCAAGATGGCGCGACCTCGGGTTGGGAGCAGTTCTTC
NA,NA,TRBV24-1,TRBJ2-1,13,CATSAQGRDEQFF,TGTGCCACCAGTGCCCAGGGTCGGGATGAGCAGTTCTTC
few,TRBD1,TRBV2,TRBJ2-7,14,CASRRTGSLYEQYF,TGTGCCAGCAGAAGGACAGGAAGTCTTTACGAGCAGTACTTC
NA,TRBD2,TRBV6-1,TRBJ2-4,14,CASSERLAEVIQYF,TGTGCCAGCAGTGAACGACTAGCGGAGGTCATTCAGTACTTC
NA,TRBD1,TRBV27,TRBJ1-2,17,CASSFRTGGSYNYGYTF,TGTGCCAGCAGTTTCAGGACAGGGGGCTCGTATAACTATGGCTACACCTTC
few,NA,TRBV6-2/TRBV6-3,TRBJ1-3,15,CASSKLTGSGNTIYF,TGTGCCAGCAGTAAACTGACAGGCTCTGGAAACACCATATATTTT
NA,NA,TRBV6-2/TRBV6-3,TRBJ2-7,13,CASSNGTPREQYF,TGTGCCAGCAGTAACGGGACTCCCAGGGAGCAGTACTTC
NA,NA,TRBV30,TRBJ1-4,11,CAWKAGEKLFF,TGTGCCTGGAAGGCGGGAGAAAAACTGTTTTTT
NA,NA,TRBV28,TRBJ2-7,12,CASSLPPYEQYF,TGTGCCAGCAGTTTACCTCCCTACGAGCAGTACTTC
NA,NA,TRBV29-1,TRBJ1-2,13,CSVEARGSYGYTF,TGCAGCGTTGAAGCGAGAGGCAGCTATGGCTACACCTTC
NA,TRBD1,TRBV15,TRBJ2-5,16,CATSGGTHVRQETQYF,TGTGCCACGTCAGGGGGCACCCACGTACGCCAAGAGACCCAGTACTTC
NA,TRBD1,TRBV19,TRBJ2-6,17,CASSNQGAKAGANVLTF,TGTGCCAGTAGTAATCAGGGGGCGAAGGCTGGGGCCAACGTCCTGACTTTC
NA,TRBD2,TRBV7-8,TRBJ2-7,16,CASSSSGVGWSYEQYF,TGTGCCAGCAGCTCTAGCGGGGTTGGTTGGTCCTACGAGCAGTACTTC
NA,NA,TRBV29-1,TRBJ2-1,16,CSVEDPGLSSYNEQFF,TGCAGCGTTGAAGACCCGGGACTCAGCTCCTACAATGAGCAGTTCTTC
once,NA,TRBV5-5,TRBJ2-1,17,CASSLGGRVSSYNEQFF,TGTGCCAGCAGCTTAGGAGGGAGAGTCAGCTCCTACAATGAGCAGTTCTTC
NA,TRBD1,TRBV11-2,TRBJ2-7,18,CASSPTNRRQGSTYEQYF,TGTGCCAGCAGCCCGACAAACCGAAGACAGGGATCAACCTACGAGCAGTACTTC
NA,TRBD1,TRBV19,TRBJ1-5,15,CASSTQGVSNQPQHF,TGTGCCAGTAGCACACAGGGGGTCAGCAATCAGCCCCAGCATTTT
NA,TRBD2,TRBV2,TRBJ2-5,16,CASSGGLAPYQETQYF,TGTGCCAGCAGCGGGGGACTAGCGCCGTACCAAGAGACCCAGTACTTC
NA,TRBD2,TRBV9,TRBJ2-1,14,CASSPTTPGGEQFF,TGTGCCAGCAGCCCCACAACCCCCGGGGGGGAGCAGTTCTTC
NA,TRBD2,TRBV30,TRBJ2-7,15,CAWSDMGAGGLEQYF,TGTGCCTGGAGTGATATGGGAGCGGGAGGGCTCGAGCAGTACTTC
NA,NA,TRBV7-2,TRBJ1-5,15,CASSLVGEPNQPQHF,TGTGCCAGCAGCTTAGTAGGGGAACCCAATCAGCCCCAGCATTTT
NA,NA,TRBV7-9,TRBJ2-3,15,CASSSKLGGADTQYF,TGTGCCAGCAGCTCAAAGTTGGGGGGTGCAGATACGCAGTATTTT
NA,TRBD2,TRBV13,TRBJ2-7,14,CASSLSGGVYEQYF,TGTGCCAGCAGCTTAAGCGGGGGGGTCTACGAGCAGTACTTC